These 20 T cell receptor beta chains were sequenced from one sample in a study of read filtering for tumor transcriptome and immune sequencing. This library used roughly 400 ng RNA and molecular barcoded adaptors spanning alpha/delta and beta/gamma chains. TCRdb re-called the reads through MiXCR, storing one row per CDR3 protein. This table holds around 130,000 distinct CDR3 sequences, about 13% found once. Specimen: a population of CD138-negative cells sorted from bone marrow. These receptors were obtained from a donor over 35 with multiple myeloma.

In this sample, this clonotype turned up once. The chain carries TRBV7-3 and TRBJ2-1; D uncertain. The germline V and J ends were trimmed by 5 bases and 6 bases, with 14 bases remaining between them. The CDR3 has 14 residues. Germline-derived CDR1 and CDR2 are SGHTA and FQGTGA. The CDR3 sequence is CASSKEQITNEQFF. CDR3 DNA sequence: TGTGCCAGCAGCAAGGAACAGATAACCAATGAGCAGTTCTTC.

This clonotype has ten or more counts. The V call is TRBV5-1, the J call TRBJ2-5; 8 bases are a match to TRBD2. J lost 8 bases, V lost 0 bases, and 6 bases had no gene match. Germline-derived CDR1 and CDR2 are SGHRS and YFSETQ. The CDR3 loop spans 14 amino acids. CDR3: CASSLATSGTTQYF. In DNA form, the CDR3 reads TGCGCCAGCAGCTTGGCTACTAGCGGAACAACCCAGTACTTC. The variable domain in full, completed from reference TRBV5-1 and TRBJ2-5, reads KAGVTQTPRYLIKTRGQQVTLSCSPISGHRSVSWYQQTPGQGLQFLFEYFSETQRNKGNFPGRFSGRQFSNSRSEMNVSTLELGDSALYLCASSLATSGTTQYFGPGTRLLVL.

This clonotype was counted ten times or more. The J gene is TRBJ1-5, the V gene TRBV29-1; 8 bases match TRBD1. V gave up 4 bases and J gave up 6 bases; unmatched junction bases: 5. The CDR3 runs to 13 residues. CDR1 and CDR2 from the germline V gene are SQVTM and ANQGSEA. The CDR3 is CSVVGQVSQPQHF. The CDR3 DNA is TGCAGCGTTGTGGGACAGGTCAGTCAGCCCCAGCATTTT.

For the CDR3, the DNA is TGTGCCAGCAGCTTAGTTCTCGGCAGGGACGAGCAGTACGTC. This sequence encodes CASSLVLGRDEQYV. J is TRBJ2-7 and V is TRBV7-9; D may be TRBD1 (5 bases). This CDR3 contains 14 residues. V was trimmed by 1 base and J by 5 bases, leaving 12 bases between them. The germline V gene has CDR1 SEHNR and CDR2 FQNEAQ (reference sequence).

At least ten counts were recorded for this clonotype. The genes are TRBV29-1 and TRBJ2-6, with D hard to call. Per the germline V gene, CDR1 is SQVTM and CDR2 is ANQGSEA. The CDR3 runs 18 residues. Trimming took off 2 bases at V and 2 bases at J, with 19 bases between the two ends. CDR3 nucleotides: TGCAGCGTTGAAAAGGTTTCGGAAAACATACCTGGGGCCAACGTCCTGACTTTC. Translation gives CSVEKVSENIPGANVLTF.

This clonotype was observed a single time. The J gene is TRBJ2-3, the V gene TRBV6-5, with D possibly matching TRBD2 (6 bases). The CDR3 spans 17 residues. Germline V gene data show CDR1 as MNHEY and CDR2 as SVGAGI. V was pared by 4 bases and J by 2 bases, with 19 bases between. The chain's CDR3 is CASSSGISSENTDTQYF. The CDR3 DNA reads as TGTGCCAGCAGTTCCGGAATATCTAGCGAAAACACAGATACGCAGTATTTT.

At least ten counts were recorded for this clonotype. The rearrangement uses TRBV6-5 and TRBJ2-1; 7 nucleotides line up with TRBD2. Trimming cost V 6 bases and J 10 bases; bases outside gene matches: 12. CDR3 length equals 14 residues. CDR1 and CDR2 (germline): MNHEY, SVGAGI. Written as DNA, the CDR3 is TGTGCCAGCAGCCGCGGGGCGGGGGAGGGGGAGCAGTTCTTC. Its protein product is CASSRGAGEGEQFF.

This clonotype came up many times. The chain's CDR3 is CASSLVGTSGDTQYF. CDR3 DNA: TGTGCCAGCAGCTTAGTGGGGACTAGCGGTGATACGCAGTATTTT. The gene calls are TRBV7-9 and TRBJ2-3; TRBD2 matches at 11 bases. V was pared by 1 base and J by 6 bases, with 3 bases of the junction left unmatched. The CDR3 is 15 amino acids. The germline CDR1 and CDR2 sequences are SEHNR and FQNEAQ (reference sequence).

This clonotype was picked up many times. CDR3 bases: TGTGCCAGCAGCTTATTCGCGCTAGCGGGAGAGGTCAAAAACATTCAGTACTTC. Translating gives CASSLFALAGEVKNIQYF. The chain employs TRBV7-2 and TRBJ2-4; TRBD2 aligns across 10 bases. Germline loops: CDR1 SGHTA, CDR2 FQGNSA. J lost 3 bases, V lost 2 bases, and 10 bases had no gene match. The CDR3 loop spans 18 amino acids. Together with reference TRBV7-2 and TRBJ2-4, the CDR3 gives the full variable domain: GAGVSQSPSNKVTEKGKDVELRCDPISGHTALYWYRQSLGQGLEFLIYFQGNSAPDKSGLPSDRFSAERTGGSVSTLTIQRTQQEDSAVYLCASSLFALAGEVKNIQYFGAGTRLSVL.

Points on this clonotype: A much larger clone differs by one base, so this may be a read error. Since no conserved phenylalanine or tryptophan closes the CDR3, a read error is the likely cause. No DNA is shown, since the ends of the CDR3 on it are uncertain; the CDR3 is the one TCRdb lists. This chain joins TRBV12-3 or TRBV12-4 and TRBJ1-6; no DNA check was done on the table's D call, TRBD1. The CDR3 totals 15 residues, both ends included. CDR3: CASSLQGGDNSPLHC.

The chain links TRBV6-1 to TRBJ2-5; 9 nucleotides line up with TRBD1. The CDR3 consists of 15 residues. Germline V gene lookup returns CDR1 MNHNS and CDR2 SASEGT. Losses at the gene ends were 5 bases for V and 6 bases for J; bases not matched to a gene: 10. The CDR3 nucleotides read TGTGCCAGCAGTTCCGGGACAGGGAGGCCGAAGACCCAGTACTTC. It encodes CASSSGTGRPKTQYF.

The DNA of the CDR3 is TGTGCCAAAAATACCCCCGGCCAGAACACCGGGGAGCTGTTTTTT. Protein sequence: CAKNTPGQNTGELFF. The chain carries TRBV25-1 and TRBJ2-2; D not certain. The germline V gene encodes CDR1 MGHDK and CDR2 SYGVNS. V was cut by 10 bases and J by 1 base, with 16 bases left in between. The CDR3 covers 15 residues.

This clonotype was seen at least ten times. This chain uses TRBV10-3 with TRBJ2-3; either TRBD1 or TRBD2 may supply D (5 bases each). Trimming stripped 6 bases from V and 2 bases from J, with 15 bases between. The CDR3 loop spans 15 amino acids. CDR1 is ENHRY, CDR2 SYGVKD, per germline. CDR3 bases: TGTGCCATCAGGGGGACCGGGACCACCACAGATACGCAGTATTTT. It encodes CAIRGTGTTTDTQYF.

Turning to this clonotype: A read error may explain this, as a much larger clone is one base away. This sequence joins TRBV2 and TRBJ2-7; no clear D gene. The CDR3 is 12 residues long. Germline-derived CDR1 and CDR2 are SNHLY and FYNNEI. CDR3 sequence reads: CTSSSGGYEQYF. DNA of the CDR3: TGTACCAGCAGTTCGGGCGGCTACGAGCAGTACTTC.

The table lists this clonotype with many counts. The rearrangement joins TRBV7-9 to TRBJ1-1; D possibly corresponds to TRBD1 (5 bases). The CDR3 is 15 amino acids. Germline-derived CDR1 and CDR2 are SEHNR and FQNEAQ (reference sequence). V lost 4 bases and J 7 bases, leaving 19 bases between the germline ends. CDR3: CASSSYSTRGIEAFF. In DNA, the CDR3 is TGTGCCAGCAGCTCGTATTCGACCCGGGGGATTGAAGCTTTCTTT.

This clonotype was seen a few times. This chain connects TRBV19 to TRBJ2-4, with 10 bases matching TRBD1. CDR3 length equals 17 residues. Looked up from germline, CDR1 is LNHDA and CDR2 is SQIVND (reference sequence). With 4 bases clipped from V and 1 base from J, the junction kept 7 bases outside the gene matches. The chain's CDR3 is CASSNPGQGRAKNIQYF. The CDR3 nucleotides are TGTGCCAGTAGTAACCCGGGACAGGGGAGGGCCAAAAACATTCAGTACTTC.

This clonotype was recorded at least ten times. J is TRBJ2-1 and V is TRBV4-3, with a tentative D call TRBD1 (5 bases). Trimming cost V 4 bases and J 7 bases, with 23 bases left between them. The CDR3 is 17 residues long. CDR1 and CDR2 from the germline V gene are LGHNA and YSLEER. CDR3 region: CASSPLNRGANKNEQFF. The CDR3 DNA reads TGCGCCAGCAGCCCTCTCAATCGTGGGGCCAATAAAAATGAGCAGTTCTTC.

The table lists this clonotype with many counts. The chain couples TRBV7-6 to TRBJ2-7; 12 positions agree with TRBD2. CDR3 length: 14 amino acids. Trimming removed 4 bases from V and 7 bases from J; junction bases left unmatched: 5. The germline CDR1 and CDR2 sequences are SGHVS and FNYEAQ. CDR3 region: CASSSGLAGGEQYF. The CDR3 DNA follows: TGTGCCAGCAGCTCGGGACTAGCGGGCGGAGAGCAGTACTTC. Full variable domain (outside the CDR3, taken from reference TRBV7-6 and TRBJ2-7): GAGVSQSPRYKVTKRGQDVALRCDPISGHVSLYWYRQALGQGPEFLTYFNYEAQQDKSGLPNDRFSAERPEGSISTLTIQRTEQRDSAMYRCASSSGLAGGEQYFGPGTRLTVT.

There are a few counts of this clonotype. CDR3 residues: CSVDLANTEAFF. The DNA of the CDR3 is TGCAGCGTTGACTTGGCGAACACTGAAGCTTTCTTT. The chain employs TRBV29-1 and TRBJ1-1; D is undetermined. Germline values: CDR1 SQVTM, CDR2 ANQGSEA. There are 12 residues in the CDR3. V lost 3 bases to trimming and J lost 1 base, with 6 bases between them.

V and J are TRBV11-3 and TRBJ2-5, with D unclear. Between the trimmed V and J ends, which lost 5 bases and 0 bases, there was a span of 10 bases. The germline V gene has CDR1 SGHNT and CDR2 YENEEA. The CDR3 length is 14 residues. CDR3 nucleotide sequence: TGTGCCAGCAGCCCACGGCGTGACCAAGAGACCCAGTACTTC. Translation gives CASSPRRDQETQYF.